This entry is about one T cell receptor beta chain. This sample was taken from a study of shared clonotypes between healthy human individuals. Clones were sequenced by immunoSEQ multiplex PCR, and TCRdb holds only the in-frame ones, with some missing. This table has around 1.6 million clones, 95% to 99% appearing once. The V end was cut by 5 bases, the J end by 4 bases, with 6 bases between. CDR1 and CDR2 (germline): MNHNY, SVGAGI (reference sequence). The CDR3 loop spans 11 amino acids. The gene calls are TRBV6-6 and TRBJ2-7; no clear D. The source material was naive CD4+ T cells sorted from blood. Regarding subset: CD45RA+ positively selected. The source is a man aged 25 to 45 in good health. This CDR3 reads CASSLQYEQYF. CDR3 sequence (DNA): TGTGCCAGCAGTCTTCAGTACGAGCAGTACTTC.